This T cell receptor (beta chain) was identified during a study of metastatic and nonmetastatic thyroid tumors (dated by TCRdb to about 2020). For the study in its entirety: For patients with malignant and with benign thyroid disease, the researchers compared repertoires between peripheral blood samples and tumor or nodule tissue samples. The investigation overall reported the following: In both blood and tumor samples, malignant tumors were reported to have significantly higher TCR beta diversity than benign nodules.

Library prep was done by PCR. The instrument given in TCRdb is Illumina HiSeq 4000. High-throughput sequencing was used to profile the CDR3 region of the TCR beta-chain in every patient. On the authors' methods: CDR3 differences across clinicopathological groups were used to build a classifier for discriminating distant-metastatic papillary thyroid cancer patients. The Shannon index was used to measure repertoire diversity, and the Morisita-Horn index was used to measure how similar tumor and blood repertoires were. In TCRdb, the public reads were trimmed at Q25 with fastp and aligned with MiXCR, with productive beta chains retained. TCRdb's processing, not the authors', yielded these V and J calls. Present in this sample are around 31,000 clones, roughly 15% of which were seen just once. Together, the top ten hold roughly a fifth of the sample. From its cysteine to its phenylalanine, the CDR3 spans 14 amino acids. Kept here is only the CDR3 DNA, which spans 42 bases and is read in frame from base 1. Trimming takes 5 bases from V and 1 base from J, and the germline ends sit 10 bases apart. The germline V gene provides CDR1 MNHNS and CDR2 SASEGT.

This clone was observed many times. No cognate antigen has been identified for it. No base quality values were provided; no much bigger clone lies one nucleotide off. No treatment had been received by any patient before thyroid surgery. Using T-cell receptor beta sequencing, the study looked back at clinical samples from patients collected from about 2011 to 2019. This TCR was recovered from a male donor with papillary thyroid cancer or a benign thyroid nodule (not recorded which). Some clones in this sample may be carry-over from other donors' samples. Sequenced: blood. The rearranged chain carries TRBV6-1 and TRBJ2-3; the best D guess is TRBD2, with 5 bases matching. The CDR3 loop reads CASSFAGGTDTQYF. The DNA reads TGTGCCAGCAGTTTTGCCGGGGGCACAGATACGCAGTATTTT.